This T cell receptor beta chain appears in the sequencing data of a study of cytomegalovirus exposure and HLA in healthy donors. Study-wide context: Of approximately 400 genotyped donors, roughly 80% clustered with self-reported Caucasian donors. Study findings and constraints: From TCR beta sequences, most subjects' HLA-A and HLA-B alleles were reportedly predicted accurately. Analysis was performed later, and it showed HLA-associated TCR beta chains to be more clonally expanded than equally common others. A later analysis found most CMV-associated TCR beta chains apparently HLA-restricted.

The germline gives CDR1 SEHNR, CDR2 FQNEAQ (reference sequence). This CDR3 comprises 15 residues. The V end lost 5 bases, the J end lost 2 bases, and 16 bases lay between the germline ends. Primers for the PCR totalled 60 Vbeta and 13 Jbeta. The table came from immunoSEQ multiplex PCR; TCRdb's copy has only in-frame clones and leaves some out. There are approximately 51,000 clones in the sample, with more than 25% held by the top ten. Concerning this clone: What it binds is not known.

This receptor was identified in a man in his forties or fifties in good health and CMV-seropositive. The sequenced sample consisted of PBMCs. This chain links TRBV7-9 with TRBJ2-7; unclear D gene. Written as DNA, the CDR3 is TGTGCCAGCAGCCCACCGACAAGGAAGGCCTACGAGCAGTACTTC. Encoded protein: CASSPPTRKAYEQYF.